This is a list of T cell receptor beta chains from one sample in a study of blood T cell repertoires in COVID-19. The repertoire was sequenced with immunoSEQ multiplex PCR; TCRdb's copy has only in-frame clones and lacks some. This sample carries around 94,000 clones, 84% of them seen once, and the ten largest clones take around 9.4%. The sequenced sample consisted of peripheral blood. The receptors were gathered from a man aged 35 to 55 with active or convalescent COVID-19. CDR3s include the opening cysteine and the closing phenylalanine or tryptophan. The D gene is left open where the match is weak. Size values are once, few and many counts, or a class for expanded clones, and some rows have none.

d_call: -; j_call: TRBJ1-4; v_call: TRBV2; clone_size: -; cdr3_nt: TGTGCCAGCAGTCAGAGGGAGTCGGGTAATGAAAAACTGTTTTTT; cdr3_aa: CASSQRESGNEKLFF
d_call: TRBD2; j_call: TRBJ2-3; v_call: TRBV5-5; clone_size: -; cdr3_nt: TGTGCCAGCAGCTTGGGGATAGCGGGACGCACAGATACGCAGTATTTT; cdr3_aa: CASSLGIAGRTDTQYF
d_call: -; j_call: TRBJ2-5; v_call: TRBV7-7; clone_size: -; cdr3_nt: TGTGCTAGCAGCACGGGGACTGGAACGTACCAAGAGACCCAGTACTTC; cdr3_aa: CASSTGTGTYQETQYF
d_call: -; j_call: TRBJ2-5; v_call: TRBV3-1/TRBV3-2; clone_size: -; cdr3_nt: TGTGCCAGCAGCCGCGCATGGTTGGCGCAGGTGCAAGAGACCCAGTACTTC; cdr3_aa: CASSRAWLAQVQETQYF
d_call: -; j_call: TRBJ1-1; v_call: TRBV9; clone_size: -; cdr3_nt: TGTGCCAGCAGCGTAGGGGGGCTTCTGAACACTGAAGCTTTCTTT; cdr3_aa: CASSVGGLLNTEAFF
d_call: -; j_call: TRBJ2-2; v_call: TRBV5-1; clone_size: -; cdr3_nt: -; cdr3_aa: CASSFGQGSLPGELFF
d_call: -; j_call: TRBJ2-2; v_call: TRBV3-1/TRBV3-2; clone_size: -; cdr3_nt: TGTGCCAGCAGCCTTCGACCGGCGGGGGCCACGAACACCGGGGAGCTGTTTTTT; cdr3_aa: CASSLRPAGATNTGELFF
d_call: TRBD1; j_call: TRBJ1-1; v_call: TRBV7-2; clone_size: -; cdr3_nt: TGTGCCAGCAGCTTAAGTGCTGGGACAGCATACACTGAAGCTTTCTTT; cdr3_aa: CASSLSAGTAYTEAFF
d_call: TRBD2; j_call: TRBJ2-1; v_call: TRBV30; clone_size: -; cdr3_nt: TGTGCCTGGAGTGTAAACGGGGGGTATGAGCAGTTCTTC; cdr3_aa: CAWSVNGGYEQFF
d_call: -; j_call: TRBJ1-1; v_call: TRBV5-1; clone_size: once; cdr3_nt: TGCGCCAGCAGCTCCGACTCCCCGCGGGCTTTCTTT; cdr3_aa: CASSSDSPRAFF
d_call: -; j_call: TRBJ1-2; v_call: TRBV30; clone_size: few; cdr3_nt: TGTGCCTGGACCAGCCAGGGGTGGTATGGCTACACCTTC; cdr3_aa: CAWTSQGWYGYTF
d_call: TRBD2; j_call: TRBJ2-7; v_call: TRBV7-2; clone_size: -; cdr3_nt: TGTGCCAGCAGCTTAGTGGTTGCTAGCGGGGGGGAACAGTACGAGCAGTACTTC; cdr3_aa: CASSLVVASGGEQYEQYF
d_call: TRBD1; j_call: TRBJ1-6; v_call: TRBV5-1; clone_size: -; cdr3_nt: TGCGCCAGCTCCCAGGGACAGGGCGCGGGCAATTCACCCCTCCACTTT; cdr3_aa: CASSQGQGAGNSPLHF
d_call: TRBD2; j_call: TRBJ2-1; v_call: TRBV6-1; clone_size: once; cdr3_nt: TGTGCCAGCAGCTGGACTAGCGGGGTCGTCAATGAGCAGTTCTTC; cdr3_aa: CASSWTSGVVNEQFF
d_call: -; j_call: TRBJ1-3; v_call: TRBV5-3; clone_size: -; cdr3_nt: TGTGCCCCTATGGAGGGCACATCAGGAAACACCATATATTTT; cdr3_aa: CAPMEGTSGNTIYF
d_call: TRBD1; j_call: TRBJ2-1; v_call: TRBV19; clone_size: -; cdr3_nt: TGTGCCAGTAGTATTAAGGGGGCCTACTACAATGAGCAGTTCTTC; cdr3_aa: CASSIKGAYYNEQFF
d_call: -; j_call: TRBJ1-6; v_call: TRBV6-4; clone_size: -; cdr3_nt: TGTGCCAGCAGTACCACAGGGAATTCACCCCTCCACTTT; cdr3_aa: CASSTTGNSPLHF
d_call: TRBD1; j_call: TRBJ1-1; v_call: TRBV7-2; clone_size: -; cdr3_nt: TGTGCCAGCAGCCGGGACAGCGACACTGAAGCTTTCTTT; cdr3_aa: CASSRDSDTEAFF
d_call: -; j_call: TRBJ1-6; v_call: TRBV7-9; clone_size: -; cdr3_nt: TGTGCCAGCAGCTCGTGGACTACAGAATCACCCCTCCACTTT; cdr3_aa: CASSSWTTESPLHF
d_call: -; j_call: TRBJ1-5; v_call: TRBV7-9; clone_size: -; cdr3_nt: TGTGCCAGCAGCATTTTCAGCGATCAGCCCCAGCATTTT; cdr3_aa: CASSIFSDQPQHF
d_call: TRBD2; j_call: TRBJ2-1; v_call: TRBV6-2/TRBV6-3; clone_size: many; cdr3_nt: TGTGCCAGCAGTTACTTAGGACTAGCGGGGGTGCTCTACAATGAGCAGTTCTTC; cdr3_aa: CASSYLGLAGVLYNEQFF
d_call: TRBD1; j_call: TRBJ1-3; v_call: TRBV10-3; clone_size: -; cdr3_nt: TGTGCCATCAGGGGGACAGGGTCTGGAAACACCATATATTTT; cdr3_aa: CAIRGTGSGNTIYF
d_call: TRBD1; j_call: TRBJ2-5; v_call: TRBV4-2; clone_size: -; cdr3_nt: TGTGCCAGCAGCCAAGATGGACAGGGTTTACAAGAGACCCAGTACTTC; cdr3_aa: CASSQDGQGLQETQYF
d_call: -; j_call: TRBJ1-2; v_call: TRBV10-1; clone_size: -; cdr3_nt: TGCGCCAGCAGTGTCGACACGAGGACTTATGGCTACACCTTC; cdr3_aa: CASSVDTRTYGYTF
d_call: -; j_call: TRBJ1-5; v_call: TRBV11-2; clone_size: many; cdr3_nt: TGTGCCAGCAGCTTTGGGCCTACTAGCAATCAGCCCCAGCATTTT; cdr3_aa: CASSFGPTSNQPQHF
d_call: -; j_call: TRBJ1-6; v_call: TRBV3-1/TRBV3-2; clone_size: -; cdr3_nt: TGTGCCAGCAGCCAGGGCGGACAGTATAATTCACCCCTCCACTTT; cdr3_aa: CASSQGGQYNSPLHF
d_call: TRBD1; j_call: TRBJ1-2; v_call: TRBV7-8; clone_size: -; cdr3_nt: TGTGCCAGCAGCTTAGTCCCGGGACAGGGTTCCTATGGCTACACCTTC; cdr3_aa: CASSLVPGQGSYGYTF
d_call: TRBD2; j_call: TRBJ2-1; v_call: TRBV2; clone_size: -; cdr3_nt: TGTGCCAGCAGGAGGGGACTAGCCGGCGATGAGCAGTTCTTC; cdr3_aa: CASRRGLAGDEQFF
d_call: TRBD2; j_call: TRBJ2-1; v_call: TRBV7-2; clone_size: -; cdr3_nt: TGTGCCAGCAGCTCAAGCGGGGGGGTCCACAATGAGCAGTTCTTC; cdr3_aa: CASSSSGGVHNEQFF
d_call: -; j_call: TRBJ1-1; v_call: TRBV7-3; clone_size: -; cdr3_nt: TGTGCCAGCAGTTCGGGAACTGAAGCTTTCTTT; cdr3_aa: CASSSGTEAFF
d_call: -; j_call: TRBJ2-1; v_call: TRBV11-2; clone_size: -; cdr3_nt: TGTGCCAGCAGCCCCAAAGGTGTGAGGGGGGGCCCCTACAATGAGCAGTTCTTC; cdr3_aa: CASSPKGVRGGPYNEQFF
d_call: -; j_call: TRBJ1-6; v_call: TRBV2; clone_size: -; cdr3_nt: TGTGCCAGGAGGGTGGCCGGAGCAGGTGGATCACCCCTCCACTTT; cdr3_aa: CARRVAGAGGSPLHF
d_call: -; j_call: TRBJ2-7; v_call: TRBV16; clone_size: -; cdr3_nt: TGTGCCAGCAGCCAATTGAAGGGGCAGGGGAAATACGAGCAGTACTTC; cdr3_aa: CASSQLKGQGKYEQYF
d_call: -; j_call: TRBJ1-1; v_call: TRBV5-1; clone_size: -; cdr3_nt: TGCGCCAGCAGCTTACAGGAGAACACTGAAGCTTTCTTT; cdr3_aa: CASSLQENTEAFF
d_call: TRBD1; j_call: TRBJ2-2; v_call: TRBV11-2; clone_size: -; cdr3_nt: TGTGCCAGCAGCTTAGTATTTGCGAGACAGGGGTCGTCCGGGGAGCTGTTTTTT; cdr3_aa: CASSLVFARQGSSGELFF
d_call: -; j_call: TRBJ2-7; v_call: TRBV5-1; clone_size: -; cdr3_nt: TGCGCCAGCAGCTTGGAGGCGGGCTCCTACGAGCAGTACTTC; cdr3_aa: CASSLEAGSYEQYF
d_call: TRBD2; j_call: TRBJ2-3; v_call: TRBV5-1; clone_size: -; cdr3_nt: TGCGCCAGCAGCTCCGGACTAGCGGGGACCACTAGCACAGATACGCAGTATTTT; cdr3_aa: CASSSGLAGTTSTDTQYF
d_call: TRBD1; j_call: TRBJ1-1; v_call: TRBV25-1; clone_size: -; cdr3_nt: TGTGCCAGCAGTACACAGGGGGACACTGAAGCTTTCTTT; cdr3_aa: CASSTQGDTEAFF
d_call: -; j_call: TRBJ2-2; v_call: TRBV2; clone_size: -; cdr3_nt: TGTGCCAGCAGACAGGCGAGTAGGGGGGAGCTGTTTTTT; cdr3_aa: CASRQASRGELFF
d_call: TRBD1; j_call: TRBJ2-7; v_call: TRBV6-6; clone_size: -; cdr3_nt: TGTGCCAGCAGTCCGGGACAGGGGGACCAAAAGACCTACGAGCAGTACTTC; cdr3_aa: CASSPGQGDQKTYEQYF
d_call: -; j_call: TRBJ2-2; v_call: TRBV6-2/TRBV6-3; clone_size: -; cdr3_nt: TGTGCCAGCAGTTACTCGACGAGCGGTTACGGGGAGCTGTTTTTT; cdr3_aa: CASSYSTSGYGELFF
d_call: -; j_call: TRBJ1-2; v_call: TRBV2; clone_size: -; cdr3_nt: TGTGCCAGCAGGACAGACCTCTATGGCTACACCTTC; cdr3_aa: CASRTDLYGYTF
d_call: -; j_call: TRBJ1-6; v_call: TRBV2; clone_size: -; cdr3_nt: TGTGCCAGCGGGCAGTCGCTCCCTAATTCACCCCTCCACTTT; cdr3_aa: CASGQSLPNSPLHF
d_call: TRBD1; j_call: TRBJ2-5; v_call: TRBV4-3; clone_size: -; cdr3_nt: TGCGCCAGCAGCCACGAGGACAGGGGCGTCGAGACCCAGTACTTC; cdr3_aa: CASSHEDRGVETQYF
d_call: -; j_call: TRBJ2-5; v_call: TRBV11-2; clone_size: -; cdr3_nt: TGTGCCAGCAGCTACCCCGTGGGGGCCTCAGAGACCCAGTACTTC; cdr3_aa: CASSYPVGASETQYF
d_call: -; j_call: TRBJ2-7; v_call: TRBV5-1; clone_size: -; cdr3_nt: TGCGCCAGCAGCCTCCCGTCCTACGAGCAGTACTTC; cdr3_aa: CASSLPSYEQYF